This TCR beta chain was documented in a study of human T cells and chemical hapten exposure. Findings and limits, study-wide: Since the donors had alopecia, their immune response may not be the same as that of healthy people.

Time point specified: patch test 2, 6 weeks after DPC sensitization. This sample's treatment: therapeutic diphenylcyclopropenone sensitization with weekly scalp DPC. This clonotype has at least ten counts. The antigen remains unidentified. Each cDNA molecule in the library carried unique molecular identifiers. Using its own MiXCR run on the RACE reads, TCRdb lists one record per CDR3 protein. The sample lists some 42,000 distinct CDR3 sequences, around 9% occurring once. The length of the CDR3 is 12 residues. Germline V gene data show CDR1 as LGHNT and CDR2 as FRNRAP. Deletions cut 1 base from V and 2 bases from J, with 1 base between.

This TCR was sampled from a woman between 40 and 55 years old with alopecia areata. Some clones in this sample may be carry-over from other donors' samples. The specimen was whole blood, collected in connection with sensitization to the hapten diphenylcyclopropenone (DPC). This chain connects TRBV12-5 to TRBJ2-3; D not certain. Written as DNA, the CDR3 is TGTGCTAGTGGTTTGGACACAGATACGCAGTATTTT. Translated, it gives CASGLDTDTQYF.